Listed below are T cell receptor beta chains from one sample, sequenced in a study of cytomegalovirus exposure and HLA in healthy donors. The repertoire was sequenced with immunoSEQ multiplex PCR; TCRdb's copy has only in-frame clones and lacks some. The sample includes 170,000 or so clones, around 72% of them seen just once. The material sequenced was PBMCs. Receptor source: a woman aged 45-65 years in good health and CMV-seropositive. Both conserved end residues are part of each CDR3. The D gene is left open where the match is weak.

J gene,D gene,V gene,CDR3 protein
TRBJ2-1,NA,TRBV19,CASSHSLDSLYNEQFF
TRBJ1-6,TRBD1,TRBV30,CAWKGDRGANSPLHF
TRBJ2-5,TRBD1,TRBV5-4,CASSADRLESGQYF
TRBJ2-7,TRBD1,TRBV5-1,CASSLETGGYEQYF
TRBJ1-1,NA,TRBV18,CASSPREHRAGTEAFF
TRBJ1-2,TRBD1,TRBV28,CASSSGQGLYGYTF
TRBJ1-5,NA,TRBV28,CASSLRAGSSNQPQHF
TRBJ2-7,NA,TRBV5-1,CASSFDRFSEQYF
TRBJ2-3,TRBD2,TRBV9,CASSLLLSGGMDTQYF
TRBJ1-5,NA,TRBV6-6,CASSSQQGLSNQPQHF
TRBJ2-2,TRBD1,TRBV4-1,CASSRQGWTGELFF
TRBJ1-5,NA,TRBV6-1,CASSGFGGQPQHF
TRBJ2-2,TRBD1,TRBV2,CASSSDRGRFRNTGELFF
TRBJ1-1,TRBD1,TRBV2,CASSAFGTGNTEAFF
TRBJ2-7,NA,TRBV28,CASSLLPQVSYEQYF
TRBJ2-7,TRBD1,TRBV6-5,CASSDRGSSYEQYF
TRBJ2-3,TRBD1,TRBV30,CAWSGDRSSTDTQYF
TRBJ2-4,TRBD1,TRBV29-1,CSSRDSLNSQYF
TRBJ1-4,TRBD1,TRBV2,CASIGAPTGGYEKLFF
TRBJ2-1,TRBD2,TRBV28,CASRARGASGGSYNEQFF
TRBJ2-7,NA,TRBV19,CASSVRDQLYEQYF
TRBJ1-1,TRBD1,TRBV5-1,CASSSRTGEDEAFF
TRBJ2-7,TRBD2,TRBV7-2,CASSLAGGPYEQYF
TRBJ1-2,NA,TRBV6-6,CASSYPDRDYGYTF
TRBJ1-5,NA,TRBV2,CASSPQGTQPQHF
TRBJ2-3,TRBD2,TRBV4-2,CASRPTRTSGSSTDTQYF
TRBJ2-1,NA,TRBV5-1,CASSRDIGNEQFF
TRBJ1-1,TRBD1,TRBV19,CASSTPGQGAGGAFF
TRBJ2-7,NA,TRBV2,CASIGTLPYEQYF
TRBJ1-5,TRBD1,TRBV11-2,CASSLGQGLSSNQPQHF
TRBJ1-4,TRBD1,TRBV9,CASSVAPGQTEKLFF
TRBJ1-5,NA,TRBV6-6,CASSYEGAAGNQPQHF
TRBJ1-1,NA,TRBV27,CASSLAGGNTEAFF
TRBJ1-1,NA,TRBV5-6,CASSLGGGTNTEAFF
TRBJ1-4,NA,TRBV19,CASSIDGGDEKLFF
TRBJ2-4,TRBD1,TRBV5-6,CASSFGQDLEWSIQYF
TRBJ2-3,TRBD1,TRBV15,CATSKRTGGTDTQYF
TRBJ2-2,NA,TRBV7-9,CASSPAALGAAGELFF
TRBJ2-1,TRBD1,TRBV6-6,CASSSRGNEQFF
TRBJ2-1,TRBD1,TRBV10-3,CAIRAGQGYYNEQFF
TRBJ1-1,NA,TRBV19,CASSISGIPEAFF
TRBJ1-3,NA,TRBV18,CASSPPASTGPGGNTIYF
TRBJ2-1,NA,TRBV7-6,CASSLSSNSLPFREQFF
TRBJ1-1,NA,TRBV4-3,CASSHSSGGPEAFF
TRBJ2-3,TRBD1,TRBV19,CASRTLLGQGTDTQYF
TRBJ2-5,NA,TRBV18,CASSPGGVQETQYF
TRBJ2-5,TRBD2,TRBV5-4,CASSLGTSGGGETQYF
TRBJ2-7,TRBD2,TRBV30,CAWSPRGLAGGREQYF
TRBJ1-2,TRBD1,TRBV2,CASSFLGQGAYGYTF
TRBJ1-3,TRBD1,TRBV5-4,CASSPDRASGNTIYF
TRBJ2-6,NA,TRBV28,CASSLDTYSGANVLTF